The 19 T cell receptor beta chains presented below share a single source sample, sequenced in a study of shared clonotypes between healthy human individuals. The method was immunoSEQ multiplex PCR; TCRdb's version includes in-frame clones alone and lacks a portion of them. This sample has about 2.3 million clones, with about 92% found just once. Sequencing was performed on naive CD4+ T cells from PBMCs. The sample's subset: CD45RA+ positively selected. The receptors come from a man aged 18 to 29 in good health. Some clones in this sample may be carry-over from other donors' samples.

The rearrangement uses TRBV7-2 and TRBJ2-1; TRBD1 matches at 9 bases. The CDR3 totals 16 residues. J lost 4 bases, V lost 5 bases, and 9 bases had no gene match. Germline lookup yields CDR1 SGHTA and CDR2 FQGNSA. The CDR3 nucleotides read TGTGCCAGCAGCCTCAAGGGGGACAGGGATTACAATGAGCAGTTCTTC. This translates into CASSLKGDRDYNEQFF.

This sequence joins TRBV6-5 and TRBJ1-3; a weak D match, TRBD1 (5 bases). CDR1 and CDR2 (germline): MNHEY, SVGAGI. V was cut by 0 bases and J by 4 bases, with 13 bases left in between. CDR3 length: 16 amino acids. The CDR3 DNA sequence: TGTGCCAGCAGTTACTCAGCAGGGCCGTCCGGAAACACCATATATTTT. This translates into CASSYSAGPSGNTIYF.

The J gene is TRBJ2-4, the V gene TRBV10-3, with D perhaps given as TRBD1 or TRBD2 (5 bases each). Trimming pared 4 bases from V and 2 bases from J, leaving 12 bases between. The CDR3 spans 15 residues. Germline loops: CDR1 ENHRY, CDR2 SYGVKD. Here the CDR3 DNA reads TGTGCCATCAGTGGGGGTGGGACCACCAAAAACATTCAGTACTTC. Encoded protein: CAISGGGTTKNIQYF.

The chain combines TRBV29-1 with TRBJ1-1, with 9 bases lining up with TRBD1. After removal of 4 bases from V and 5 bases from J, the junction contained 2 bases not matched to a gene. The germline V gene has CDR1 SQVTM and CDR2 ANQGSEA. The CDR3 length is 12 residues. CDR3 residues: CSVGGTGTEAFF. The CDR3, as DNA: TGCAGCGTTGGAGGGACAGGGACTGAAGCTTTCTTT.

V usage is TRBV7-9 and J usage is TRBJ2-7; D might be TRBD2 (5 bases). The length of the CDR3 is 14 residues. The V gene's germline CDR1 is SEHNR and CDR2 FQNEAQ (reference sequence). V was trimmed by 5 bases and J by 6 bases, leaving 17 bases between them. The CDR3 nucleotides are TGTGCCAGCAGCCGCGATCATTCCCGGGGCGAGCAGTACTTC. It yields the protein CASSRDHSRGEQYF.

A word on this clone: Other DNA sequences of this sample code for an identical CDR3. The gene calls are TRBV30 and TRBJ2-3; D tentatively reads TRBD1 or TRBD2 (5 bases each). Germline assignment: CDR1 GTSNPN and CDR2 SVGIG (reference sequence). Trimming stripped 3 bases from V and 4 bases from J, with 11 bases between. This CDR3 comprises 13 residues. The DNA for the CDR3 is TGTGCCTGGAGCGCCGGGACGGCAGATACGCAGTATTTT. Translation gives CAWSAGTADTQYF. Complete variable domain (other parts from reference TRBV30 and TRBJ2-3): SQTIHQWPATLVQPVGSPLSLECTVEGTSNPNLYWYRQAAGRGLQLLFYSVGIGQISSEVPQNLSASRPQDRQFILSSKKLLLSDSGFYLCAWSAGTADTQYFGPGTRLTVL.

This clone showed up just once. This chain connects TRBV4-1 to TRBJ2-1; the match to TRBD2 covers 7 bases. The CDR3 extends over 18 amino acids. Germline V gene sequence: CDR1 MGHRA, CDR2 YSYEKL. The trim removed 4 bases at V and 9 bases at J, leaving 21 bases unmatched. CDR3 bases: TGCGCCAGCAGCCGGGGCCAGACGGGACCCCGGGGGGTGGGTGAGCAGTTCTTC. Amino acid sequence: CASSRGQTGPRGVGEQFF.

The J gene is TRBJ2-7, the V gene TRBV6-6; D not resolved. Trimming took off 2 bases at V and 5 bases at J, with 16 bases between the two ends. This CDR3 has 15 residues. Per the germline V gene, CDR1 is MNHNY and CDR2 is SVGAGI (reference sequence). The CDR3 protein is CASSYLTSLWHEQYF. DNA of the CDR3: TGTGCCAGCAGTTACCTTACTTCCCTTTGGCACGAGCAGTACTTC.

With regard to this clone: Other nucleotide sequences from this sample produce the same CDR3. The chain couples TRBV28 to TRBJ2-3; D gene unclear. The CDR3 is 14 residues long. Trimming took 3 bases from V and 1 from J, leaving 8 bases between them. CDR1 MDHEN and CDR2 SYDVKM come from the germline V gene. CDR3 DNA sequence: TGTGCCAGCAGTTTTTCCAGTGGCACAGATACGCAGTATTTT. It specifies CASSFSSGTDTQYF.

Regarding this clone: Other DNA sequences in the sample encode the same CDR3. The chain uses TRBV5-4 and TRBJ1-5; D uncertain. The CDR3 length is 14 residues. Trimming pared 2 bases from V and 0 bases from J, leaving 6 bases between. Germline V gives CDR1 SGHNT, CDR2 YYREEE (reference sequence). The CDR3 loop reads CASSLAGSNQPQHF. The CDR3 nucleotides read TGTGCCAGCAGCTTAGCGGGTAGCAATCAGCCCCAGCATTTT.

CDR3 nucleotides: TGTGCCAGCTCACCAAAGACAGTCCGGGGAAATTACAATGAGCAGTTCTTC. It encodes CASSPKTVRGNYNEQFF. The chain uses TRBV18 and TRBJ2-1; D is perhaps TRBD1 or TRBD2 (5 bases each). Germline V lookup: CDR1 KGHSH, CDR2 LQKENI. Deletions cut 2 bases from V and 4 bases from J, with 18 bases between. The length of the CDR3 is 17 residues.

This chain uses TRBV4-2 with TRBJ2-7; TRBD2 matches at 9 bases. V dropped 1 base and J dropped 0; count of bases not matched to a gene: 4. CDR3 length equals 16 residues. Germline CDR1 is LGHNA and CDR2 is YNFKEQ. CDR3 region: CASSQAAAGGSYEQYF. CDR3 sequence (DNA): TGTGCCAGCAGCCAAGCTGCAGCGGGAGGCTCCTACGAGCAGTACTTC.

This chain joins TRBV9 and TRBJ2-5; TRBD1 agrees at 8 bases. The CDR3 consists of 15 residues. With V trimmed by 0 bases and J by 2 bases, 3 bases remained unmatched. Germline V gene data show CDR1 as SGDLS and CDR2 as YYNGEE. CDR3 sequence (DNA): TGTGCCAGCAGCGTAGGACAGGGGTCACAAGAGACCCAGTACTTC. Encoded protein: CASSVGQGSQETQYF.

J is TRBJ1-1 and V is TRBV6-5; 9 nucleotides agree with TRBD1. Germline CDR1 and CDR2: MNHEY and SVGAGI. The CDR3 sequence is 13 residues long. The junction had 5 bases not matched to a gene; V was cut back by 7 bases and J by 5 bases. The DNA of the CDR3 is TGTGCCAGCAAAAAACAGGGGGCGACTGAAGCTTTCTTT. Amino acids: CASKKQGATEAFF.

The chain links TRBV14 to TRBJ2-2; D gene ambiguous. The germline V gene has CDR1 SGHDN and CDR2 FVKESK. The length of the CDR3 is 14 residues. Trimming pared 4 bases from V and 7 bases from J, leaving 13 bases between. The CDR3 region has the DNA TGTGCCAGCAGCCTGACACTGCTTGGCGGGGAGCTGTTTTTT. It specifies CASSLTLLGGELFF.

The V and J genes are TRBV6-5 and TRBJ1-5; D uncertain. CDR3 length: 15 amino acids. Trimming shortened V by 4 bases and J by 2 bases, and 12 bases separated the two germline ends. Looked up from germline, CDR1 is MNHEY and CDR2 is SVGAGI. CDR3 DNA: TGTGCCAGCAGTTCCGGGGATGGGCGCAATCAGCCCCAGCATTTT. This gives the protein CASSSGDGRNQPQHF.

The genes are TRBV5-1 and TRBJ2-5, with 7 positions matching TRBD1. Looked up from germline, CDR1 is SGHRS and CDR2 is YFSETQ. The CDR3 is made up of 13 amino acids. V was pared by 4 bases and J by 3 bases, with 3 bases of the junction left unmatched. This chain's CDR3 is CASSAGTEETQYF. As DNA, the CDR3 is TGCGCCAGCAGCGCCGGGACAGAAGAGACCCAGTACTTC.

The gene calls are TRBV5-4 and TRBJ2-5; D unresolved. CDR3 length: 13 residues. V dropped 10 bases and J dropped 3 bases, with 16 bases sitting between them. Germline loops: CDR1 SGHNT, CDR2 YYREEE (reference sequence). The CDR3 nucleotides read TGTGCCTTCTCTCCAGGTGGGAAAGAGACCCAGTACTTC. It specifies CAFSPGGKETQYF. The variable domain in full, completed from reference TRBV5-4 and TRBJ2-5, reads ETGVTQSPTHLIKTRGQQVTLRCSSQSGHNTVSWYQQALGQGPQFIFQYYREEENGRGNFPPRFSGLQFPNYSSELNVNALELDDSALYLCAFSPGGKETQYFGPGTRLLVL.

The genes are TRBV5-8 and TRBJ2-7; 9 bases line up with TRBD2. CDR3 length equals 15 residues. The V and J ends lost 4 bases and 3 bases, in that order; junction bases with no gene match: 8. The germline V gene has CDR1 SGHTS and CDR2 YDEGEE. DNA of the CDR3: TGTGCCAGCAGCCCAGTTAGCGGGAGACACTACGAGCAGTACTTC. Translating it yields CASSPVSGRHYEQYF.